Here is one TCR beta chain with its context. This sample stems from a study of blood T cell repertoires in COVID-19. Turning to the study itself: The United States, Italy and Spain supplied acute and convalescent COVID-19 samples. PBMCs, B-cell-depleted T cells, or T cells provided the cDNA or gDNA that made up the material.

Methods used by the authors: How many nucleated cells were present was estimated from reference gene primer amplification. Produced via immunoSEQ multiplex PCR; TCRdb's table is partial and in-frame only. From that table come the V and J calls and clone size; the DNA was used to work out D and trimming. The sample has more than 400,000 clones; 75% to 90% are singletons. With 3 bases removed from V and 7 bases from J, the gap between germline ends came to 7 bases. This CDR3 contains 10 residues. Germline V gene lookup returns CDR1 DFQATT and CDR2 SNEGSKA (reference sequence). The receptor was derived from a human donor in a cohort sampled during active COVID-19. Sequencing was carried out using peripheral blood. The chain couples TRBV20-1 to TRBJ2-7, with D possibly being TRBD1 (5 bases). Here the CDR3 reads CSARHREQYF. The CDR3 DNA is TGCAGTGCTAGGCACAGGGAGCAGTACTTC.